The entry that follows covers one TCR beta chain sequence. V dropped 6 bases and J dropped 7 bases, with 13 bases sitting between them. Germline loops: CDR1 SQVTM, CDR2 ANQGSEA. The CDR3 runs 13 residues. This sample was included in a study of blood T cell repertoires in COVID-19. About the study: There were acute and convalescent COVID-19 samples, and they came from the United States, Italy and Spain. T cells, B-cell-depleted T cells, or PBMCs provided the cDNA or gDNA that served as material.

Under the authors' procedure: Amplification of reference gene primers was used by the study to estimate nucleated cell counts. Here immunoSEQ multiplex PCR was the method, and the copy in TCRdb shows in-frame clones only, minus some. The V and J calls and the clone size are those of that table, but D and trimming were determined from the DNA. The repertoire has around 56,000 clones, 80% to 85% of them found once; the top ten carry under 30%. The chain recombines TRBV29-1 with TRBJ1-6; D possibly corresponds to TRBD1 (6 bases). Sequenced material: peripheral blood. The TCR originated in a woman aged 80 or over with active or convalescent COVID-19. The CDR3 DNA is TGCAGCGTAGGCCGGGACACAAATTCACCCCTCCACTTT. Protein product: CSVGRDTNSPLHF.